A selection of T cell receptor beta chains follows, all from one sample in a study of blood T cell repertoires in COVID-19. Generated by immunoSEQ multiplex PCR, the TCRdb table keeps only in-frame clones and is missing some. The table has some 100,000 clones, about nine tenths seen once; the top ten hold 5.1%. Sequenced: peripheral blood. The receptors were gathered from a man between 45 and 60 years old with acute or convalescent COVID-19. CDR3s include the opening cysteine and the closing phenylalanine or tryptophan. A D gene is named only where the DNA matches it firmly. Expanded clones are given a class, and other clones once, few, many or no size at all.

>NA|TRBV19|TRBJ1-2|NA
CASSTQLLTAAVYTF
TGTGCCAGTAGTACCCAACTCCTAACAGCGGCCGTCTACACCTTC
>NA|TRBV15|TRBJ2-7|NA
CATSRDRGPANEQYF
TGTGCCACCAGCAGAGATCGGGGTCCCGCTAACGAGCAGTACTTC
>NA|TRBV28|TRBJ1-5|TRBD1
CASSPYSDRDVEPQHF
TGTGCCAGCAGTCCATACTCGGACAGGGACGTAGAGCCCCAGCATTTT
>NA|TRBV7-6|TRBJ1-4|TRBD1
CASSLAGQGGEKLFF
TGTGCCAGCAGCTTAGCTGGGCAGGGGGGTGAAAAACTGTTTTTT
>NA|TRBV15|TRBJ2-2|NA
CATTRGRGTGELFF
TGTGCCACCACCCGTGGACGGGGCACCGGGGAGCTGTTTTTT
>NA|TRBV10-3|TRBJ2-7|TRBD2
CAISGLAGPGGEQYF
TGTGCCATCAGTGGACTAGCGGGGCCCGGCGGCGAGCAGTACTTC
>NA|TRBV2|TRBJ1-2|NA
CASRRAAGGGYGYTF
TGTGCCAGCAGGAGGGCTGCGGGGGGAGGGTATGGCTACACCTTC
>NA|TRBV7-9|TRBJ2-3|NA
CASSPTGSTDTQYF
TGTGCCAGCAGCCCGACAGGTAGCACAGATACGCAGTATTTT
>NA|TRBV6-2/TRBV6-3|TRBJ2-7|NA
CASSYAGTLLGEQYF
TGTGCCAGCAGTTACGCCGGGACTCTACTTGGCGAGCAGTACTTC
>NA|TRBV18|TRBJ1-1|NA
CASSPGGKPMNTEAFF
TGTGCCAGCTCACCCGGCGGGAAGCCCATGAACACTGAAGCTTTCTTT
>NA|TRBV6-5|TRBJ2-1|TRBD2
CASSQGLAYNEQFF
TGTGCCAGCAGTCAGGGACTAGCCTACAATGAGCAGTTCTTC
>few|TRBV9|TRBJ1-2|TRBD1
CASSGRTGLNNYGYTF
TGTGCCAGCAGCGGAAGGACAGGGTTGAATAACTATGGCTACACCTTC
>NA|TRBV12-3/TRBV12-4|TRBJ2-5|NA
CASSFRGETQYF
TGTGCCAGCAGTTTCAGAGGGGAGACCCAGTACTTC
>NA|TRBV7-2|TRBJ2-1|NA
CASSLRREVDEQFF
TGTGCCAGCAGCTTAAGGCGGGAAGTGGATGAGCAGTTCTTC
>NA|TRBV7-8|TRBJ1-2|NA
CASSRLTARTNYGYTF
TGTGCCAGCAGCCGATTGACAGCCAGAACTAACTATGGCTACACCTTC
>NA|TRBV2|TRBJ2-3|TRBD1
CASSAGGVDTQYF
TGTGCCAGCAGTGCAGGGGGCGTGGATACGCAGTATTTT
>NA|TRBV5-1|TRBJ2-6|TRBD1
CASSLGQDFPNVLTF
TGCGCCAGCAGCCTAGGACAGGATTTCCCCAACGTCCTGACTTTC
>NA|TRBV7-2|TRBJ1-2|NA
CARTSPGNYGYTF
TGTGCCAGAACCTCGCCAGGCAACTATGGCTACACCTTC
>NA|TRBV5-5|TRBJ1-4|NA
CASSLGVNEKLFF
TGTGCCAGCAGCTTGGGAGTTAATGAAAAACTGTTTTTT
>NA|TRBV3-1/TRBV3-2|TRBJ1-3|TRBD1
CASSLTGLSGGNTIYF
TGTGCCAGCAGCCTGACAGGGTTATCGGGTGGAAACACCATATATTTT
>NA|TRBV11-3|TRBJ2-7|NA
CASSGRLGEQYF
TGTGCCAGCAGCGGGAGATTAGGGGAGCAGTACTTC
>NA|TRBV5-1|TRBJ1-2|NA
CASSLVGGSDYGYTF
TGCGCCAGCAGCTTGGTCGGGGGATCGGACTATGGCTACACCTTC
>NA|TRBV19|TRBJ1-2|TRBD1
CASSISVGTENYGYTF
TGTGCCAGTAGTATATCGGTTGGGACAGAGAACTATGGCTACACCTTC
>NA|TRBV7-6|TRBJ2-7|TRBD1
CASSDRQGAREQYF
TGTGCCAGCAGCGATAGACAGGGGGCCCGGGAGCAGTACTTC
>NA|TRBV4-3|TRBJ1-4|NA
CASSQEWQRYATNEKLFF
TGCGCCAGCAGCCAAGAGTGGCAGCGATATGCAACTAATGAAAAACTGTTTTTT
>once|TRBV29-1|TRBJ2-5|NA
CSVEAGVQGTQYF
TGCAGCGTTGAAGCGGGGGTACAAGGGACCCAGTACTTC
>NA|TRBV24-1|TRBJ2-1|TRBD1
CATSDGQRGPYNEQFF
TGTGCCACCAGTGACGGTCAAAGGGGGCCTTACAATGAGCAGTTCTTC
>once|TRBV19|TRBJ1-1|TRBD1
CASSTGGGTEAFF
TGTGCCAGTAGTACAGGGGGAGGCACTGAAGCTTTCTTT
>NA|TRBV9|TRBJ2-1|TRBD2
CASRGGGGNEQFF
TGTGCCAGCAGGGGAGGCGGGGGCAATGAGCAGTTCTTC
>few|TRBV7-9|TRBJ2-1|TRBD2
CASSLALAGVNEQFF
TGTGCCAGCAGCTTAGCACTAGCGGGAGTGAATGAGCAGTTCTTC
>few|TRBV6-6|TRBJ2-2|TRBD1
CASSRDRATGELFF
TGTGCCAGCAGCCGGGACAGGGCCACCGGGGAGCTGTTTTTT
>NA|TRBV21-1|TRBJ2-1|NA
CAIARLAENNEQFF
TGTGCCATCGCTAGACTAGCGGAGAACAATGAGCAGTTCTTC
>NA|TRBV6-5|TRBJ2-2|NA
CASSFLRDTGELFF
TGTGCCAGCAGTTTCCTCCGGGACACCGGGGAGCTGTTTTTT
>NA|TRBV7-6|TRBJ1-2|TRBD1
CASSPGTGGYYGYTF
TGTGCCAGCAGCCCCGGGACAGGGGGTTACTATGGCTACACCTTC
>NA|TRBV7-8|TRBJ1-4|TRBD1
CASSLMGTGGEKLFF
TGTGCCAGCAGCTTAATGGGGACAGGAGGGGAAAAACTGTTTTTT
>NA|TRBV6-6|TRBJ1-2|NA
CASRSADLLYGYTF
TGTGCCAGCAGAAGTGCCGATTTACTATATGGCTACACCTTC
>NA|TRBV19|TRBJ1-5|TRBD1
CASRDRVGQPQHF
TGTGCAAGCCGGGACAGGGTCGGTCAGCCCCAGCATTTT
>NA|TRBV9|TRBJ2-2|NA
CASSVARGTNTGELFF
TGTGCCAGCAGCGTAGCGAGAGGGACGAACACCGGGGAGCTGTTTTTT